The 26 T cell receptor beta chains in this list originate from one sample, sequenced in a study of post-analysis software for immune sequencing data. What these receptors recognize is not known. Sequencing libraries made from TCR beta cDNA carried unique molecular identifiers. TCRdb redid the calling of the PCR reads with MiXCR, one entry per CDR3 protein. The sample shows hundreds of thousands of distinct CDR3 sequences, approximately 30% of them seen only once. Study-wide points: Patients showed TRBV5-6, TRBV5-1 and TRBV20-1 among four to six TRBV segments more frequent than in controls.

The sequenced sample consisted of blood. Every receptor here comes from a girl aged 5-17 years with multiple sclerosis.

The CDR3 coding sequence is TGCAGTGCTAGACGAGGTTTCAATCAGCCCCAGCATTTT. Translated: CSARRGFNQPQHF. The chain is built from TRBV20-1 and TRBJ1-5; D gene uncertain. The CDR3 is 13 amino acids. Germline assignment: CDR1 DFQATT and CDR2 SNEGSKA (reference sequence). Trimming removed 2 bases from V and 3 bases from J, with 8 bases in between.

This clonotype was seen a handful of times. The rearrangement uses TRBV7-9 and TRBJ1-2, with TRBD1 identical over 7 bases. Germline CDR1 is SEHNR and CDR2 is FQNEAQ (reference sequence). The CDR3 consists of 17 residues. Germline trimming cut 1 base from V and 6 bases from J; bases unmatched to any gene: 14. The CDR3 is CASSLVVTGINKNGYTF. CDR3 DNA: TGTGCCAGCAGCTTAGTGGTGACAGGGATTAATAAGAATGGCTACACCTTC.

This clonotype was counted a few times. The chain couples TRBV20-1 to TRBJ2-3, with 7 bases that match TRBD2. Germline V gene sequence: CDR1 DFQATT, CDR2 SNEGSKA (reference sequence). The CDR3 covers 11 residues. V gave up 6 bases and J gave up 11 bases; unmatched junction bases: 8. CDR3 in DNA: TGCAGTGCCAAAAGCGGGATTGGGCAGTATTTT. Its protein is CSAKSGIGQYF.

The chain couples TRBV7-9 to TRBJ2-1; TRBD2 matches 14 bases. This CDR3 is built from 17 residues. J gave up 9 bases and V 4 bases, and 11 bases lay outside the gene matches. Germline V CDR1 and CDR2: SEHNR, FQNEAQ (reference sequence). The CDR3 region is CASSSTSGGAIFGEQFF. Here the CDR3 DNA reads TGTGCCAGCAGCTCGACTAGCGGGGGGGCAATCTTCGGTGAGCAGTTCTTC. Supplemented by reference TRBV7-9 and TRBJ2-1, the full variable domain reads DTGVSQNPRHKITKRGQNVTFRCDPISEHNRLYWYRQTLGQGPEFLTYFQNEAQLEKSRLLSDRFSAERPKGSFSTLEIQRTEQGDSAMYLCASSSTSGGAIFGEQFFGPGTRLTVL.

V and J are TRBV5-6 and TRBJ1-6; D gene uncertain. V gave up 0 bases and J gave up 5 bases, with 6 bases separating them. CDR1 SGHDT and CDR2 YYEEEE come from the germline V gene. This CDR3 has 14 residues. The CDR3 here is CASSLDLHNSPLHF. The CDR3 nucleotides read TGTGCCAGCAGCTTGGATCTCCATAATTCACCCCTCCACTTT. The entire variable domain, with the rest obtained from reference TRBV5-6 and TRBJ1-6, is as follows: DAGVTQSPTHLIKTRGQQVTLRCSPKSGHDTVSWYQQALGQGPQFIFQYYEEEERQRGNFPDRFSGHQFPNYSSELNVNALLLGDSALYLCASSLDLHNSPLHFGNGTRLTVT.

As DNA, the CDR3 is TGTGCCAGCAGCTTACAGGGTTCGGGAAATTCACCCCTCCACTTT. Translating gives CASSLQGSGNSPLHF. The chain recombines TRBV7-2 with TRBJ1-6; D may be TRBD1 (5 bases). V was shortened by 2 bases and J by 7 bases, with 12 bases between the two germline ends. The CDR3 spans 15 residues. Germline values: CDR1 SGHTA, CDR2 FQGNSA. Complete variable domain (other parts from reference TRBV7-2 and TRBJ1-6): GAGVSQSPSNKVTEKGKDVELRCDPISGHTALYWYRQSLGQGLEFLIYFQGNSAPDKSGLPSDRFSAERTGGSVSTLTIQRTQQEDSAVYLCASSLQGSGNSPLHFGNGTRLTVT.

This clonotype has more than one count but fewer than ten. The genes are TRBV10-3 and TRBJ1-1, with D possibly matching TRBD1 (6 bases). V lost 6 bases, J lost 4 bases, and 12 bases lay in between. This CDR3 spans 13 amino acids. The V gene's germline CDR1 is ENHRY and CDR2 SYGVKD. CDR3 DNA sequence: TGTGCCATCAGGGGGGGGCAAGGCACTGAAGCTTTCTTT. Amino acid sequence: CAIRGGQGTEAFF.

This clonotype was counted a few times. The V gene is TRBV9, the J gene TRBJ2-7; D might be TRBD1 or TRBD2, each matching 5 bases. CDR3 length: 16 residues. With 4 bases removed from V and 0 bases from J, the gap between germline ends came to 17 bases. Looked up from germline, CDR1 is SGDLS and CDR2 is YYNGEE. CDR3 in DNA: TGTGCCAGCAGCAACGATTCGGGGACGCTCTCCTACGAGCAGTACTTC. It is translated as CASSNDSGTLSYEQYF.

This clonotype has just a few counts. The CDR3 nucleotides are TGCAGTGCTTACGGGACGGAAAGCTCCTACGAGCAGTACTTC. Residues: CSAYGTESSYEQYF. The chain links TRBV20-1 to TRBJ2-7; tentatively, D is TRBD1 or TRBD2 (5 bases each). The CDR3 covers 14 residues. With 5 bases removed from V and 0 bases from J, the gap between germline ends came to 14 bases. From germline, CDR1 is DFQATT and CDR2 SNEGSKA (reference sequence).

This clonotype has a count of ten or more. The chain links TRBV29-1 to TRBJ2-1; unclear D gene. The V gene's germline CDR1 is SQVTM and CDR2 ANQGSEA. The CDR3 spans 13 residues. Trimming took 4 bases from V and 8 from J, leaving 15 bases between them. DNA of the CDR3: TGCAGCGTTGCGGACGGCCCCGTGGATGAGCAGTTCTTC. Its translation is CSVADGPVDEQFF.

This rearrangement joins TRBV4-3 to TRBJ2-1; possible D gene TRBD2, 6 bases. Germline CDR1 reads LGHNA; CDR2 reads YSLEER. Trimming removed 0 bases at V and 8 bases at J, with 17 bases between. The CDR3 is made up of 16 amino acids. The CDR3 spells CASSQEGSGVPHEQFF. The CDR3 region has the DNA TGCGCCAGCAGCCAAGAGGGGTCGGGAGTTCCCCATGAGCAGTTCTTC.

This sequence joins TRBV6-2 or TRBV6-3 and TRBJ2-5; 9 bases are shared with TRBD2. Trimming removed 0 bases from V and 1 base from J; junction bases left unmatched: 6. The CDR3 loop spans 17 amino acids. Germline assignment: CDR1 MNHEY and CDR2 SVGEGT. DNA for the CDR3: TGTGCCAGCAGTTACTCGGCCCTAGCGGGGCTCCAAGAGACCCAGTACTTC. Protein: CASSYSALAGLQETQYF.

Of note for this clonotype: Because the CDR3 is missing its conserved closing phenylalanine or tryptophan, this is likely a read error. The gene calls are TRBV5-1 and TRBJ2-1; TRBD2 aligns across 10 bases. CDR1 SGHRS and CDR2 YFSETQ come from the germline V gene. With 0 bases clipped from V and 8 bases from J, the junction kept 5 bases outside the gene matches. This CDR3 is built from 15 residues. CDR3 loop: CASSLEASGGDEQFC. CDR3 DNA sequence: TGCGCCAGCAGCTTGGAGGCTAGCGGGGGTGATGAGCAGTTCTGC.

This clonotype has a handful of counts. This chain links TRBV20-1 with TRBJ2-1; D is perhaps TRBD2 (6 bases). The V gene lost 8 bases and the J gene lost 2 bases, with 22 bases spanning the gap. The CDR3 covers 16 residues. Germline V gives CDR1 DFQATT, CDR2 SNEGSKA (reference sequence). In nucleotides, the CDR3 is TGCAGTCCTATTGCTGGGGGAGGAAACCCCTACAATGAGCAGTTCTTC. It is translated as CSPIAGGGNPYNEQFF.

For this clonotype: A junction end diverges from the germline sequence, so it may reflect a read error. This chain uses TRBV15 with TRBJ2-3; TRBD2 might be the D (5 bases). Per the germline V gene, CDR1 is LNHNV and CDR2 is YYDKDF (reference sequence). The CDR3 loop spans 14 amino acids. The DNA for the CDR3 is TGTGTCACCGAGCGGTCTGGATTCACAGATACGCAGTATTTT. Protein: CVTERSGFTDTQYF.

The CDR3 protein is CASSYSMGPGGSSYEQYF. The CDR3 coding sequence is TGTGCCAGCAGTTACTCGATGGGCCCCGGCGGAAGCTCCTACGAGCAGTACTTC. The chain couples TRBV6-5 to TRBJ2-7, with no clear D. With 0 bases removed from V and 0 bases from J, the gap between germline ends came to 18 bases. This CDR3 spans 18 amino acids. Germline V CDR1 and CDR2: MNHEY, SVGAGI.

This rearrangement joins TRBV7-8 to TRBJ2-1; 8 positions match TRBD2. The CDR3 has 16 residues. The germline gives CDR1 SGHVS, CDR2 FQNEAQ. With V trimmed by 6 bases and J by 2 bases, 9 bases remained unmatched. The CDR3 coding sequence is TGTGCCAGCAGAGTAAGCGGGAGTAGCACCTACAATGAGCAGTTCTTC. Translated: CASRVSGSSTYNEQFF.

The table lists this clonotype with a few counts. The chain joins TRBV9 to TRBJ1-1; no reliable D call. Trimming removed 0 bases from V and 5 bases from J, with 11 bases in between. Germline V lookup: CDR1 SGDLS, CDR2 YYNGEE. The CDR3 contains 14 residues. The CDR3 bases are TGTGCCAGCAGCGTAGTCGCAGTTGGGACTGAAGCTTTCTTT. Protein sequence: CASSVVAVGTEAFF.

The chain is built from TRBV20-1 and TRBJ1-6; D gene unclear. This CDR3 region has 15 residues. Germline lookup yields CDR1 DFQATT and CDR2 SNEGSKA (reference sequence). V lost 3 bases, J lost 0 bases, and 9 bases lay in between. The CDR3 DNA reads TGCAGTGCTAGTATACAAGGCTCCTATAATTCACCCCTCCACTTT. It yields the protein CSASIQGSYNSPLHF.

This clonotype was counted only a few times. The chain couples TRBV20-1 to TRBJ2-1; 7 nucleotides agree with TRBD1. The CDR3 spans 13 residues. Germline V gives CDR1 DFQATT, CDR2 SNEGSKA (reference sequence). Trimming cost V 4 bases and J 5 bases; bases outside gene matches: 5. The CDR3 DNA reads TGCAGTGCTACGGGACAGAAAAACAATGAGCAGTTCTTC. Amino acids: CSATGQKNNEQFF.

This clonotype was seen a handful of times. The V gene is TRBV5-1, the J gene TRBJ2-3; 8 positions match TRBD2. From germline, CDR1 is SGHRS and CDR2 YFSETQ. With 4 bases clipped from V and 6 bases from J, the junction kept 13 bases outside the gene matches. The length of the CDR3 is 16 residues. For the CDR3, the DNA is TGCGCCAGCAGCAAAGGACTAGCTGGAGGGTTGGATACGCAGTATTTT. Residues: CASSKGLAGGLDTQYF.

This clonotype was found a few times. The chain has TRBV15 and TRBJ2-5; tentatively, D is TRBD1 (5 bases). This CDR3 is built from 14 residues. CDR1 is LNHNV, CDR2 YYDKDF, per germline (reference sequence). V lost 3 bases, J lost 6 bases, and 14 bases lay in between. CDR3 protein: CATSSGDSAKTQYF. CDR3 in DNA: TGTGCCACCAGCAGCGGTGACAGTGCGAAGACCCAGTACTTC.

This clonotype was counted a single time. The V call is TRBV7-2, the J call TRBJ2-1, with D unclear. CDR1 SGHTA and CDR2 FQGNSA come from the germline V gene. V lost 5 bases and J lost 14, with 10 bases in between. The CDR3 consists of 10 residues. The CDR3 DNA follows: TGTGCCAGCAGCGGGCCACCCGAGTTCTTC. Protein product: CASSGPPEFF.

On this clonotype itself: Mismatch with germline at one junction end may stem from a read error. V usage is TRBV20-1 and J usage is TRBJ2-1; a possible D gene is TRBD2 (6 bases). The CDR3 has 15 residues. Germline V gene data show CDR1 as DFQATT and CDR2 as SNEGSKA (reference sequence). The CDR3 here is CSARDGGSSYNERFF. CDR3 coding DNA: TGCAGTGCTAGAGACGGGGGTAGCTCCTACAATGAGCGGTTCTTC.

The V call is TRBV20-1, the J call TRBJ1-6; weak D call: TRBD1 (5 bases). Germline V lookup: CDR1 DFQATT, CDR2 SNEGSKA (reference sequence). The CDR3 loop spans 14 amino acids. V was cut by 0 bases and J by 5 bases, with 8 bases left in between. CDR3: CSAREGTDNSPLHF. The DNA of the CDR3 is TGCAGTGCTAGAGAGGGGACGGATAATTCACCCCTCCACTTT.

The CDR3 here is CASTATTLTHYGYTF. In nucleotides, the CDR3 is TGTGCCAGCACCGCGACGACACTGACCCACTATGGCTACACCTTC. This chain uses TRBV28 with TRBJ1-2; D is unresolved. V lost 7 bases and J lost 3, with 18 bases in between. The CDR3 is 15 residues long. Germline loops: CDR1 MDHEN, CDR2 SYDVKM.